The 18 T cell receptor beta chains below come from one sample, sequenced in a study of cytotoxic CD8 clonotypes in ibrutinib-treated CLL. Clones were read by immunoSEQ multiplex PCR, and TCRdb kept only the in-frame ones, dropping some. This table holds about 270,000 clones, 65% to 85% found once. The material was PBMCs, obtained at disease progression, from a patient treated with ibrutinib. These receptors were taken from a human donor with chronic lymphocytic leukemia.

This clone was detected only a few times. CDR3 DNA sequence: TGTGCCAGCACCTCAAGAAGCTCCTACGAGCAGTACTTC. Translation: CASTSRSSYEQYF. V gene TRBV2 combines with J gene TRBJ2-7; D not certain. The germline V gene encodes CDR1 SNHLY and CDR2 FYNNEI. This CDR3 contains 13 residues. V was pared by 7 bases and J by 0 bases, with 10 bases between.

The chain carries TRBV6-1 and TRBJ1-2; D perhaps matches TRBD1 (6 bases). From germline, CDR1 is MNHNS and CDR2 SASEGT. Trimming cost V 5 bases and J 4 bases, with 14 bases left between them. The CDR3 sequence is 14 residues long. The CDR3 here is CASSHRVPFYGYTF. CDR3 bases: TGTGCCAGCAGTCACAGGGTGCCCTTCTATGGCTACACCTTC.

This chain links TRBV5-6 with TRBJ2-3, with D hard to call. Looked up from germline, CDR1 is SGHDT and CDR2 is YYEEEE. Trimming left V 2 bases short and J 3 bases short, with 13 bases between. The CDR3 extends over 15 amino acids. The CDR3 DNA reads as TGTGCCAGCAGCTTTGCCCATGTGCAGACAGATACGCAGTATTTT. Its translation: CASSFAHVQTDTQYF.

The CDR3 is CASSLGLATDTQYF. The CDR3 DNA follows: TGTGCCAGCAGCCTCGGACTAGCGACAGATACGCAGTATTTT. The chain employs TRBV7-9 and TRBJ2-3, with 9 bases fitting TRBD2. Trimming cost V 5 bases and J 3 bases; bases outside gene matches: 3. Germline loops: CDR1 SEHNR, CDR2 FQNEAQ (reference sequence). The CDR3 contains 14 residues.

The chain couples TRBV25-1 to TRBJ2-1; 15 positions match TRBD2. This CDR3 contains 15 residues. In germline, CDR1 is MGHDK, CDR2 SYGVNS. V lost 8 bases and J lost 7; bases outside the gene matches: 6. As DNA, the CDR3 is TGTGCCAGCCGGACTAGCGGGAGGGATGCTAATGAGCAGTTCTTC. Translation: CASRTSGRDANEQFF.

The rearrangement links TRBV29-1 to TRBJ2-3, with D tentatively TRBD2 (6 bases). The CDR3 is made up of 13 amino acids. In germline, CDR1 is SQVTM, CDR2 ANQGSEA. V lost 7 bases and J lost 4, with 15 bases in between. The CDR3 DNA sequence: TGCAGCGATAGCGGAGCAATTGCAGATACGCAGTATTTT. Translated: CSDSGAIADTQYF.

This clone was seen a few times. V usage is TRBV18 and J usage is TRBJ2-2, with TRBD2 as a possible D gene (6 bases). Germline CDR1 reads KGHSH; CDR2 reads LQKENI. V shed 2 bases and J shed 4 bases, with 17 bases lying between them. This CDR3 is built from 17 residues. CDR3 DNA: TGTGCCAGCTCACCAGGGACTCTATTCACGGCCACCGGGGAGCTGTTTTTT. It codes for CASSPGTLFTATGELFF.

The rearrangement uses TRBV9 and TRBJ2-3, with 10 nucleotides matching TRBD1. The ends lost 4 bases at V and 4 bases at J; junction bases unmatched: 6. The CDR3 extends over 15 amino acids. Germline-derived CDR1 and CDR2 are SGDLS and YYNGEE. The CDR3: CASSLPGQGSDTQYF. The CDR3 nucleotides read TGTGCCAGCAGCCTTCCGGGACAGGGGTCAGATACGCAGTATTTT.

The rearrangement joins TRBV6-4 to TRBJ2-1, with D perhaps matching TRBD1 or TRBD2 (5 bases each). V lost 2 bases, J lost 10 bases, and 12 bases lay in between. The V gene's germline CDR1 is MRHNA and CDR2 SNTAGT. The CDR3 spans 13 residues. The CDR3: CASSDDWGKEQFF. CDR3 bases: TGTGCCAGCAGTGACGATTGGGGGAAGGAGCAGTTCTTC.

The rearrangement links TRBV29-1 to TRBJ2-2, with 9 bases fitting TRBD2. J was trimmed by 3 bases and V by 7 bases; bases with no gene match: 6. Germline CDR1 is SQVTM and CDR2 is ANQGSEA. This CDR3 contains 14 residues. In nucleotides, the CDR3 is TGCAGCGCGAGGGGCGGGAGGGACACCGGGGAGCTGTTTTTT. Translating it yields CSARGGRDTGELFF.

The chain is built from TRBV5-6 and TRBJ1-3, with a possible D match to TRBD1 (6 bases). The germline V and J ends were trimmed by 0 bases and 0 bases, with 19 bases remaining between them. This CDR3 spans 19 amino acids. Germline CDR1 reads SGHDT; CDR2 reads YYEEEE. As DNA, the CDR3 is TGTGCCAGCAGCTTGGCGTTGTCAGCGGGGGGCCCCTCTGGAAACACCATATATTTT. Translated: CASSLALSAGGPSGNTIYF.

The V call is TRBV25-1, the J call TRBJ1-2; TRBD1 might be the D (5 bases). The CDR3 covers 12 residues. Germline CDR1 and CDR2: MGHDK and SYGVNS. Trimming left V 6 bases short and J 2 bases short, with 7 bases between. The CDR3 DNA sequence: TGTGCCAGCAGCCGGGGGAACTATGGCTACACCTTC. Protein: CASSRGNYGYTF.

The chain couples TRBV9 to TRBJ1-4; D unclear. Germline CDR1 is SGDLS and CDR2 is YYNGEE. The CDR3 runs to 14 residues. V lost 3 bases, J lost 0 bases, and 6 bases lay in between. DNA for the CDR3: TGTGCCAGCAGCGCACGAGCAACTAATGAAAAACTGTTTTTT. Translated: CASSARATNEKLFF. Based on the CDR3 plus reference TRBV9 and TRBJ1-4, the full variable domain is DSGVTQTPKHLITATGQRVTLRCSPRSGDLSVYWYQQSLDQGLQFLIQYYNGEERAKGNILERFSAQQFPDLHSELNLSSLELGDSALYFCASSARATNEKLFFGSGTQLSVL.

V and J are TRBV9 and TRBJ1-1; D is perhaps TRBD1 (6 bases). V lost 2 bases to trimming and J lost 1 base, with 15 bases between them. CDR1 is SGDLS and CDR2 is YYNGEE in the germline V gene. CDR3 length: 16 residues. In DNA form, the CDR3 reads TGTGCCAGCAGCGTCGTAGGGGGTTTGGCGAACACTGAAGCTTTCTTT. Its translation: CASSVVGGLANTEAFF.

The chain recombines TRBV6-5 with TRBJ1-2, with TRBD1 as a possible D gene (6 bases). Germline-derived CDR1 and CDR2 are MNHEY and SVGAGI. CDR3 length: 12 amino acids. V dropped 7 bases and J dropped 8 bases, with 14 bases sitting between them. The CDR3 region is CASTDRSWGYTF. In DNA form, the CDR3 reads TGTGCCAGCACCGACAGGAGCTGGGGCTACACCTTC.

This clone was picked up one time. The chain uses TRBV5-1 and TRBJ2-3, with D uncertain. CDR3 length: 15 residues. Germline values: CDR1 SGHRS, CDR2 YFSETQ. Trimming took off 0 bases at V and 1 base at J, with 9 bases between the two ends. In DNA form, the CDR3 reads TGCGCCAGCAGCTTGGCGGATTCCCGCACAGATACGCAGTATTTT. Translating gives CASSLADSRTDTQYF.

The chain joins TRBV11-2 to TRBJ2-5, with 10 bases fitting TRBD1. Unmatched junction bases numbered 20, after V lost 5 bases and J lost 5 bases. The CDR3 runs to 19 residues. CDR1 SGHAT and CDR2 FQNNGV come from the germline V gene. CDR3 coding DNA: TGTGCCAGCAGCGCGCCCCGGAACTCCGGGACAGGGGATTGGGAGACCCAGTACTTC. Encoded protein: CASSAPRNSGTGDWETQYF.

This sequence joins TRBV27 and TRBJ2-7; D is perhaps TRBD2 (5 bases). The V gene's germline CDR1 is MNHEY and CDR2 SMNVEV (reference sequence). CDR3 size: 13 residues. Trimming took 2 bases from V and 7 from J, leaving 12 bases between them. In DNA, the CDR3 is TGTGCCAGCAGTTTACTGGGGAGTGTTGAGCAGTACTTC. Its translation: CASSLLGSVEQYF.